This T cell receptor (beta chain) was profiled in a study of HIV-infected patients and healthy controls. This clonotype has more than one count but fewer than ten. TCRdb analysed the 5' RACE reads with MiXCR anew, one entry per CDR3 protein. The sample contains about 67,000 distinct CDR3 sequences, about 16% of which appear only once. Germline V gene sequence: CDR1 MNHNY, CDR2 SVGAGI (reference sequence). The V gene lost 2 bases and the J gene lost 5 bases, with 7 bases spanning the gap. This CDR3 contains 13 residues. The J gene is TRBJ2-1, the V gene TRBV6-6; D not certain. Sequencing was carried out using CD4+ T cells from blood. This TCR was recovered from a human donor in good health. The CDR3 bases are TGTGCCAGCAGTTACCGGGCTAACAATGAGCAGTTCTTC. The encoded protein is CASSYRANNEQFF.